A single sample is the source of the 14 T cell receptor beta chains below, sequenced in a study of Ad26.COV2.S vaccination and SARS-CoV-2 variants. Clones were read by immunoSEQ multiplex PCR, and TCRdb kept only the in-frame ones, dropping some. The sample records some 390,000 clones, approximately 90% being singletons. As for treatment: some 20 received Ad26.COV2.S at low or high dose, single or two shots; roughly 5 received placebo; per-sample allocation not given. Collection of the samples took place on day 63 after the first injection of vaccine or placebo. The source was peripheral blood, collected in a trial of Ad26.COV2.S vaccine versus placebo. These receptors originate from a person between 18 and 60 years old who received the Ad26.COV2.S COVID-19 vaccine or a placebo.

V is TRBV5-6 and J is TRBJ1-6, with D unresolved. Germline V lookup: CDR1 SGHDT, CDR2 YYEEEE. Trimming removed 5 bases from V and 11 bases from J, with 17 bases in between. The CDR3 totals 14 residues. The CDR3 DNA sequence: TGTGCCAGCAGAATGAGAGGACGCCAGGCACCCCTCCACTTT. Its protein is CASRMRGRQAPLHF.

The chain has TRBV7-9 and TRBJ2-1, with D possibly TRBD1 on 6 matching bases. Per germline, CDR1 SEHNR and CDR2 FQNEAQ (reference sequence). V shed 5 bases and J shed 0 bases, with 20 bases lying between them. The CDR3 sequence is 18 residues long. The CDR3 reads CASSANPGEPSSYNEQFF. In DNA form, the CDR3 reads TGTGCCAGCAGCGCAAACCCAGGGGAACCCAGCTCCTACAATGAGCAGTTCTTC.

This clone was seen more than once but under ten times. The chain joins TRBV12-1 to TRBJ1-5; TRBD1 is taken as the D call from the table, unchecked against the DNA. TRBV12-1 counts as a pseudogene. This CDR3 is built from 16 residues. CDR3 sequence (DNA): TGTGCCAGCAGCTCCCGACAGAAGAAAAGCAATCAGCCCCAGCATTTT. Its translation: CASSSRQKKSNQPQHF.

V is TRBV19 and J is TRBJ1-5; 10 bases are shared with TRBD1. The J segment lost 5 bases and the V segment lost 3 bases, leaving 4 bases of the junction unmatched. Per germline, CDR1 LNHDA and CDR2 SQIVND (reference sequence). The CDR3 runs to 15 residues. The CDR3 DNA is TGTGCCAGTAGTATTACGGGACAGGGGCATCAGCCCCAGCATTTT. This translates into CASSITGQGHQPQHF.

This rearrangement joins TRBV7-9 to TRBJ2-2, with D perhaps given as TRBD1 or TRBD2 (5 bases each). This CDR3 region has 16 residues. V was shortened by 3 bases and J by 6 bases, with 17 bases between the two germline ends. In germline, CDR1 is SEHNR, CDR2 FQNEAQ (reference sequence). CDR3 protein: CASSFLEGTGAGELFF. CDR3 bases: TGTGCCAGCAGCTTCCTAGAAGGGACCGGCGCCGGGGAGCTGTTTTTT. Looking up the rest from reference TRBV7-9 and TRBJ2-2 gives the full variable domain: DTGVSQNPRHKITKRGQNVTFRCDPISEHNRLYWYRQTLGQGPEFLTYFQNEAQLEKSRLLSDRFSAERPKGSFSTLEIQRTEQGDSAMYLCASSFLEGTGAGELFFGEGSRLTVL.

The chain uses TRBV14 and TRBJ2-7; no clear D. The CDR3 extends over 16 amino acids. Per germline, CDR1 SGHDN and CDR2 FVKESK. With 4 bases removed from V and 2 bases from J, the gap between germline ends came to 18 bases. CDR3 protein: CASSLNHGPAPYEQYF. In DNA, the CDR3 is TGTGCCAGCAGCCTCAACCACGGGCCAGCTCCCTACGAGCAGTACTTC. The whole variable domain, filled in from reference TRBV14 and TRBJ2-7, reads EAGVTQFPSHSVIEKGQTVTLRCDPISGHDNLYWYRRVMGKEIKFLLHFVKESKQDESGMPNNRFLAERTGGTYSTLKVQPAELEDSGVYFCASSLNHGPAPYEQYFGPGTRLTVT.

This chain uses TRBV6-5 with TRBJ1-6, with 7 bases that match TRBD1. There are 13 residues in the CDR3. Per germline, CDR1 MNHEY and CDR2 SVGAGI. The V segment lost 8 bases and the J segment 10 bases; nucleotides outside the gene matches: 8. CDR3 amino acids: CASGGQEGSPLHF. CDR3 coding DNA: TGTGCCAGCGGCGGACAGGAGGGATCACCCCTCCACTTT.

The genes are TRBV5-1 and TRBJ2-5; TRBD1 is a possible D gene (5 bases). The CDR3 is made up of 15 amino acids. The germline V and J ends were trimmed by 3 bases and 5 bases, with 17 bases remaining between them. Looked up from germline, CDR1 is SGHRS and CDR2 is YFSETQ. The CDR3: CASSSLSGRAETQYF. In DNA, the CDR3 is TGCGCCAGCAGCTCTCTGTCAGGGCGTGCGGAGACCCAGTACTTC.

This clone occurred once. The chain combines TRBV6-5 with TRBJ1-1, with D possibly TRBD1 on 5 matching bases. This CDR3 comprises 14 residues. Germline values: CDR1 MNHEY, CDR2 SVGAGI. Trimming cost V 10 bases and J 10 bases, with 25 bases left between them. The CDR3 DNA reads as TGTGCCACCTGGGACCTAAACCCAGATAACGGAGCTTTCTTT. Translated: CATWDLNPDNGAFF.

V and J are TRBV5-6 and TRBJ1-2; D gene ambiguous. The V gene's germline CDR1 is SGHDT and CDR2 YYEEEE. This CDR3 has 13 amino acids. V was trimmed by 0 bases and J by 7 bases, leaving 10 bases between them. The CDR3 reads CASSLGVRSGYTF. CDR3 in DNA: TGTGCCAGCAGCTTGGGGGTCAGGAGTGGCTACACCTTC.

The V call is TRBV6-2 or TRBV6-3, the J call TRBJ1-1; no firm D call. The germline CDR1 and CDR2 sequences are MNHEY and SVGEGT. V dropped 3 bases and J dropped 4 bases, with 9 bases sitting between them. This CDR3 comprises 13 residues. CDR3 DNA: TGTGCCAGCAGTTATTTCGTGAGCACTGAAGCTTTCTTT. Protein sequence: CASSYFVSTEAFF.

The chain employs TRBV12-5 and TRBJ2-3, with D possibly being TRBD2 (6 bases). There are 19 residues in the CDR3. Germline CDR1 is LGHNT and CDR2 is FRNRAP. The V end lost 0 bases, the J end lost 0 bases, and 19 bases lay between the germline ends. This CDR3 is CASGLVHGGRLDSTDTQYF. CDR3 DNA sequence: TGTGCTAGTGGTTTGGTACACGGGGGTCGTCTTGATAGCACAGATACGCAGTATTTT.

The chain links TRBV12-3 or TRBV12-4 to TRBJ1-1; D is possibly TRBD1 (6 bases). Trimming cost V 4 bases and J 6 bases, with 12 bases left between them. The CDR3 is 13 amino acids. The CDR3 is CASSSVGQSEAFF. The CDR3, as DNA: TGTGCCAGCAGTTCTGTGGGACAATCTGAAGCTTTCTTT.

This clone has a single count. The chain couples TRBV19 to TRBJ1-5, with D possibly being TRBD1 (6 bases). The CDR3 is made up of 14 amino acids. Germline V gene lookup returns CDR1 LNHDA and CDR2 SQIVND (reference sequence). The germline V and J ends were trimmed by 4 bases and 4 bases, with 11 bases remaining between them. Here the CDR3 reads CASSTDRSNQPQHF. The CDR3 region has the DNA TGTGCCAGTAGTACGGACAGAAGTAATCAGCCCCAGCATTTT.